What follows describes a single T cell receptor beta chain. This record belongs to a study of siplizumab effects on memory and regulatory T cells. Trimming shortened V by 5 bases and J by 5 bases, and 15 bases separated the two germline ends. The germline V gene has CDR1 LNHDA and CDR2 SQIVND (reference sequence). The CDR3 is made up of 15 amino acids. Produced via immunoSEQ multiplex PCR; TCRdb's table is partial and in-frame only. This sample has about 91,000 clones, with around 95% found just once. This sequence joins TRBV19 and TRBJ1-4; a possible D gene is TRBD1 (5 bases). The origin of this receptor is a human donor in good health. Sequencing used naive CD4+ T cells sorted from blood. The CDR3 DNA sequence: TGTGCCAGTAGTCCCCGCAGGGAGGCAAATGAAAAACTGTTTTTT. Translation: CASSPRREANEKLFF.